In its sample, the clone carrying this TCR beta chain was seen a few times. Its target is unknown. Germline CDR1 is SEHNR and CDR2 is FQNEAQ (reference sequence). Trimming took 4 bases from V and 5 from J; bases not matched to a gene: 11. The CDR3 extends over 16 amino acids. The data derive from a study of blood T cells in healthy people across ages. Study observations and caveats: The recorded TCR beta diversity per million T cells decreased in a roughly linear manner with age. The donors' CMV status was not determined, possibly confounding changes in expanded clonotypes. With unsorted PBMCs, a conclusive comparison of naive versus antigen-experienced cells was not possible.

PBMCs numbering at least 6.5 million were isolated per sample. Combining a sample-barcoded 5' primer with a J-beta primer mix, a second PCR ran for roughly 7 to 11 cycles. From the 5' RACE reads, TCRdb called clonotypes with MiXCR, one entry per CDR3 protein. The sample holds around 1,000,000 distinct CDR3 sequences; about two fifths are singletons and the top ten take roughly 14%. Input material: blood. The clonotype comes from a man aged 18 to 30 in good health. V and J are TRBV7-9 and TRBJ2-3, with TRBD1 identical over 8 bases. Here the CDR3 DNA reads TGTGCCAGCAGCTCCGGCGACAGGGGTTATGGAGATACGCAGTATTTT. This sequence encodes CASSSGDRGYGDTQYF.